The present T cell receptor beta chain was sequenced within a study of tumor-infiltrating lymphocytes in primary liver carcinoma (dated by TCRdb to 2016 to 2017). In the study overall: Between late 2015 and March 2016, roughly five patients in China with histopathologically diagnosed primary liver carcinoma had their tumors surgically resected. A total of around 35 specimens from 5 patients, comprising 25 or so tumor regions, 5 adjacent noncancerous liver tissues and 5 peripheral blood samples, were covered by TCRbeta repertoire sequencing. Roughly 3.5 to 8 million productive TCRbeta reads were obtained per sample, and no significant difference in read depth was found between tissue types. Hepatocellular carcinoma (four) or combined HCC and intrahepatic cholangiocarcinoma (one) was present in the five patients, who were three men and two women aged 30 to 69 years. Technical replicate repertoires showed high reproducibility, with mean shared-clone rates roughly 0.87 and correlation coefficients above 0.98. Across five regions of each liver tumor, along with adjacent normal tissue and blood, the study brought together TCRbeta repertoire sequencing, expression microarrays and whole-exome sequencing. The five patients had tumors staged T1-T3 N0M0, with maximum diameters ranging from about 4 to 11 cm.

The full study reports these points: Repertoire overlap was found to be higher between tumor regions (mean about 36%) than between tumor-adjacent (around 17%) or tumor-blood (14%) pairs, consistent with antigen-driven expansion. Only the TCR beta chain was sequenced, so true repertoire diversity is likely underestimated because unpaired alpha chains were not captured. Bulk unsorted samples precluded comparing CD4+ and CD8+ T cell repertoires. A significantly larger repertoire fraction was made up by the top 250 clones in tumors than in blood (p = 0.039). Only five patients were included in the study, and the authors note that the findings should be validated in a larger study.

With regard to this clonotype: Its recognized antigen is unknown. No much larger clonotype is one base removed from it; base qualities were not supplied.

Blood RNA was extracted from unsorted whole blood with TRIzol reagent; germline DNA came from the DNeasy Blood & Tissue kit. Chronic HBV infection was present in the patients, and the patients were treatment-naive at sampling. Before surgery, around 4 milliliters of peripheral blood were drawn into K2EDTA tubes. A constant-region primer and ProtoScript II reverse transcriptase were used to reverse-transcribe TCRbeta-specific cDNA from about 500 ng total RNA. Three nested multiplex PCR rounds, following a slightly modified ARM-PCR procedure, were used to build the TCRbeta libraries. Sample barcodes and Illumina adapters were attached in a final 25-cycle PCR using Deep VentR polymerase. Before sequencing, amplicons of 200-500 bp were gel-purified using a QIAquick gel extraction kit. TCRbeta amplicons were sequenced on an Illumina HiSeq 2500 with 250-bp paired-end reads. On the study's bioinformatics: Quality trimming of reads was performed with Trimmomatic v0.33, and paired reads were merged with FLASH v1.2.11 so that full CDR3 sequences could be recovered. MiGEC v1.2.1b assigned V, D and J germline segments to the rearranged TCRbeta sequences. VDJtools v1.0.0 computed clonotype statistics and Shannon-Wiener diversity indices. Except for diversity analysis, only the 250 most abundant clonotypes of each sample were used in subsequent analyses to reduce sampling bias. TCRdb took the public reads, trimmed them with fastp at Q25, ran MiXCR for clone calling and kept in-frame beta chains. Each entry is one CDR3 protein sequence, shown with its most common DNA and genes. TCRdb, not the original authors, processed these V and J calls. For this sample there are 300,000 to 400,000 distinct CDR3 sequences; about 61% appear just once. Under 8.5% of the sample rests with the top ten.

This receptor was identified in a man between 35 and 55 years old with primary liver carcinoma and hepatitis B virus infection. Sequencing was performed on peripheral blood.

The CDR3 is CASSESTSGSPHNEQFF. The nucleotide sequence reads TGTGCCAGCAGTGAATCGACTAGCGGGAGTCCCCACAATGAGCAGTTCTTC. This sequence uses TRBV6-1 and TRBJ2-1; TRBD2 fits 12 bases in the junction. The CDR3 contains 17 residues, cysteine and phenylalanine counted. Only the CDR3 portion is preserved as DNA: 51 bases, with reading frame beginning at the first base. Here V drops 2 bases and J drops 5 bases, and the junction holds 7 bases not matched to any gene. From a lookup of the germline V gene, CDR1 and CDR2 are MNHNS and SASEGT.